These 19 T cell receptor beta chains were all obtained from the same sample, sequenced in a study of molecular identifiers for immune sequencing clone quantification. TCRdb reprocessed the PCR reads with MiXCR, giving one entry per CDR3 protein. The sample gives around 480,000 distinct CDR3 sequences, about a quarter of which show up once; approximately 0.8% is in the top ten. Sequencing was done on a sample of naive CD8+ T cells from blood, with Jurkat cell RNA spiked in. Subset defined: FACS-sorted CD8+CD4-CCR7+CD45RA+ naive T cells. The receptors stem from a human donor in good health. Some libraries in this study had Jurkat cell RNA spiked in.

About this clonotype: At one boundary the junction diverges from the germline segment, which might be a read error. The CDR3 is CASGQVDRGNTIYF. CDR3 sequence (DNA): TGCGCCAGCGGCCAAGTAGACAGGGGAAACACCATATATTTT. The chain carries TRBV4-1 and TRBJ1-3, with D perhaps matching TRBD1 (6 bases). This CDR3 is built from 14 residues. CDR1 is MGHRA and CDR2 is YSYEKL in the germline V gene.

This clonotype showed up many times. The chain combines TRBV2 with TRBJ2-5; TRBD2 matches at 11 bases. From germline, CDR1 is SNHLY and CDR2 FYNNEI. V trimming: 7 bases; J trimming: 2 bases; junction bases outside the gene matches: 3. The CDR3 loop spans 14 amino acids. DNA for the CDR3: TGTGCCAGCAAGACTAGCGGGATGCAAGAGACCCAGTACTTC. This sequence encodes CASKTSGMQETQYF.

In this sample, this clonotype turned up a few times. The chain links TRBV7-9 to TRBJ1-4, with 10 bases aligning to TRBD1. V gave up 6 bases and J gave up 6 bases; unmatched junction bases: 7. The germline gives CDR1 SEHNR, CDR2 FQNEAQ (reference sequence). The CDR3 spans 15 residues. The DNA for the CDR3 is TGTGCCAGCAGTCTCCGGGACAGGGGTTATGAAAAACTGTTTTTT. It codes for CASSLRDRGYEKLFF.

This clonotype was detected only once. The J gene is TRBJ2-5, the V gene TRBV6-2 or TRBV6-3; 11 bases agree with TRBD1. J gave up 7 bases and V 8 bases, and 15 bases lay outside the gene matches. The germline V gene has CDR1 MNHEY and CDR2 SVGEGT. The CDR3 covers 16 residues. The CDR3 DNA sequence: TGTGCCAGCCAAGGACAGGGGGCGATTCGGGAAGGGACCCAGTACTTC. Protein: CASQGQGAIREGTQYF.

The chain recombines TRBV27 with TRBJ1-5; D is ambiguous. Looked up from germline, CDR1 is MNHEY and CDR2 is SMNVEV (reference sequence). The CDR3 is made up of 13 amino acids. Trimming took 6 bases from V and 5 from J, leaving 11 bases between them. The CDR3 sequence: CASSPSTDQPQHF. The CDR3 nucleotides read TGTGCCAGCAGCCCGAGTACGGATCAGCCCCAGCATTTT.

The table lists this clonotype with a few counts. The chain employs TRBV29-1 and TRBJ2-5; D ambiguous. Germline lookup yields CDR1 SQVTM and CDR2 ANQGSEA. V was cut by 3 bases and J by 5 bases, with 10 bases left in between. This CDR3 region has 12 residues. CDR3 in amino acids: CSVDGPAETQYF. The CDR3 nucleotides read TGCAGCGTTGACGGACCAGCTGAGACCCAGTACTTC.

This clonotype occurred a few times. DNA for the CDR3: TGCGCCAGCAGCCCCCGCGAATACGGATCATCTGGGGCCAACGTCCTGACTTTC. As protein: CASSPREYGSSGANVLTF. The chain is built from TRBV4-3 and TRBJ2-6; D ambiguous. Germline V gene sequence: CDR1 LGHNA, CDR2 YSLEER. V shed 4 bases and J shed 1 base, with 17 bases lying between them. CDR3 length: 18 residues.

Comment on this clonotype: A much more abundant neighbour one base away suggests this may be a read error. J is TRBJ1-5 and V is TRBV20-1; 7 nucleotides align to TRBD1. J was trimmed by 3 bases and V by 4 bases; bases with no gene match: 6. The CDR3 consists of 14 residues. The germline CDR1 and CDR2 sequences are DFQATT and SNEGSKA (reference sequence). The CDR3: CSATGQVHNQPQHF. CDR3 nucleotides: TGCAGTGCTACCGGACAGGTTCACAATCAGCCCCAGCATTTT.

This clonotype was seen a few times. Here the CDR3 reads CASSSLPRATNEKLFF. The CDR3 DNA reads TGTGCCAGCAGCTCCTTACCGAGGGCAACTAATGAAAAACTGTTTTTT. This chain uses TRBV21-1 with TRBJ1-4. TRBV21-1 is listed as a pseudogene. This CDR3 region has 16 residues.

This clonotype was observed a few times. The V gene is TRBV6-2 or TRBV6-3, the J gene TRBJ2-5; TRBD2 agrees at 11 bases. With V trimmed by 6 bases and J by 13 bases, 7 bases remained unmatched. Germline V lookup: CDR1 MNHEY, CDR2 SVGEGT. This CDR3 is 12 amino acids long. As DNA, the CDR3 is TGTGCCAGCAGGATAGCGGGAGGGCCTCCGTACTTC. It specifies CASRIAGGPPYF.

The chain recombines TRBV6-5 with TRBJ1-1; D gene unclear. The CDR3 totals 13 residues. V gave up 5 bases and J gave up 11 bases, with 18 bases separating them. The V gene's germline CDR1 is MNHEY and CDR2 SVGAGI. CDR3 nucleotides: TGTGCCAGCAGTAACCGTGGTAGTTTGAGGGCTTTCTTT. It is translated as CASSNRGSLRAFF.

This chain uses TRBV13 with TRBJ2-7; 7 bases are a match to TRBD2. V gave up 4 bases and J gave up 2 bases; unmatched junction bases: 5. This CDR3 has 14 residues. The germline gives CDR1 PRHDT, CDR2 FYEKMQ (reference sequence). This CDR3 reads CASSSRGVTYEQYF. Written as DNA, the CDR3 is TGTGCCAGCAGCTCCCGGGGGGTCACCTACGAGCAGTACTTC.

The chain links TRBV7-3 to TRBJ2-7, with 14 bases lining up with TRBD2. The CDR3 is 15 residues long. V was pared by 4 bases and J by 3 bases, with 2 bases of the junction left unmatched. CDR1 and CDR2 from the germline V gene are SGHTA and FQGTGA. As DNA, the CDR3 is TGTGCCAGCAGCTGGGGACTAGCGGGGGACTACGAGCAGTACTTC. Its protein is CASSWGLAGDYEQYF.

The CDR3, as DNA: TGTGCCAGCAGAAAGTCGGTCGAAGGGGCTGAGCAGTTCTTC. Its translation: CASRKSVEGAEQFF. The chain joins TRBV2 to TRBJ2-1, with a possible D match to TRBD1 (5 bases). Per germline, CDR1 SNHLY and CDR2 FYNNEI. V gave up 6 bases and J gave up 9 bases, with 18 bases separating them. This CDR3 has 14 residues.

In its sample, this clonotype was seen many times. V is TRBV10-3 and J is TRBJ2-7, with 9 bases aligning to TRBD1. The ends lost 6 bases at V and 3 bases at J; junction bases unmatched: 12. Per the germline V gene, CDR1 is ENHRY and CDR2 is SYGVKD. This CDR3 spans 16 amino acids. The CDR3 DNA follows: TGTGCCATCAGCCCCGGGACAGGGCAACTGGTCTACGAGCAGTACTTC. It encodes CAISPGTGQLVYEQYF.

This clonotype was seen more than once but under ten times. V gene TRBV18 combines with J gene TRBJ1-5, with D maybe TRBD1 (6 bases). The CDR3 has 16 amino acids. Germline V CDR1 and CDR2: KGHSH, LQKENI. The germline V and J ends were trimmed by 5 bases and 6 bases, with 20 bases remaining between them. Here the CDR3 reads CASSEGLDQGGQPQHF. Here the CDR3 DNA reads TGTGCCAGCTCAGAGGGGCTTGACCAAGGGGGTCAGCCCCAGCATTTT.

This chain links TRBV27 with TRBJ2-7; D not certain. The germline V gene encodes CDR1 MNHEY and CDR2 SMNVEV (reference sequence). The CDR3 has 14 residues. The V gene lost 6 bases and the J gene lost 0 bases, with 12 bases spanning the gap. In DNA, the CDR3 is TGTGCCAGCAGCCCCATGACCCACTCCTACGAGCAGTACTTC. It encodes CASSPMTHSYEQYF.

Of note for this clonotype: Given the absence of the conserved phenylalanine or tryptophan at the CDR3 end, a read error is likely. The J gene is TRBJ2-7, the V gene TRBV6-1; D ambiguous. The germline V gene has CDR1 MNHNS and CDR2 SASEGT. The CDR3 is made up of 14 amino acids. V was trimmed by 0 bases and J by 0 bases, leaving 6 bases between them. The CDR3 DNA follows: TGTGCCAGCAGTGAAGCTGGCTACTCCTACGAGCAGTACCTC. This translates into CASSEAGYSYEQYL.

On this clonotype: This may come from a read error, since a much larger clone is one base off. This chain links TRBV7-9 with TRBJ2-7; possibly TRBD2 for D (7 bases). This CDR3 is built from 15 residues. Looked up from germline, CDR1 is SEHNR and CDR2 is FQNEAQ (reference sequence). Trimming took off 5 bases at V and 5 bases at J, with 19 bases between the two ends. The CDR3 coding sequence is TGTGCCAGCAGCCTCGGACGGGGGGCAGTAAACGAGCAGTACTTC. Its translation is CASSLGRGAVNEQYF.